This T cell receptor beta chain comes out of a study of shared clonotypes between healthy human individuals (dated by TCRdb to about 2020). Notes on the research overall: Three men and a couple of women, aged 18 to 49 years, made up the cohort. For each donor, CD4 naive and CD4 memory were each run on three plates, CD8 naive on two plates, and CD8 memory on one plate. To estimate repertoire size and how much clonotypes are shared between individuals, the study performed deep sequencing of blood TCR repertoires from a few healthy adults. To increase sequencing depth and limit assay-specific biases, different laboratories used diverse techniques to prepare libraries and sequence TCR repertoires. Leukapheresis yielded between about 0.85 and 10 billion PBMCs per donor. Here is what the overall study found, with its caveats: Higher generation probabilities were observed for clonotypes shared by all four sorted-subset donors than for non-shared clonotypes. Because the study included a small number of donors, the genetic and exposure-history diversity represented was limited. Even with the large sequencing depth, rarefaction of the sorted-subset datasets indicated that sequencing was incomplete. Sharing across several donors was observed for approximately 5% of naive CD4, about 4% of naive CD8, over 2% of memory CD4, and approximately 0.41% of memory CD8 clonotypes. Estimated clonotype richness was generally larger for naive than for memory subsets. Pairwise subsampling led to the expectation that sequencing depth would affect the degree of clonotype sharing among donors. Sampling was restricted to blood, and TCR repertoires in tissues likely differ from the TCR repertoires found in blood.

Healthy HIV-negative adults with no recently reported acute infections or vaccinations were included as donors. Every donor was a Caucasian adult residing in Nashville, Tennessee, USA. CD8 memory samples consisted of magnetically selected CD45RO+ cells combined with CCR7-negative CD45RA+ effector memory (TemRA) cells. Blood was collected by leukapheresis, and PBMCs were isolated by Ficoll-Histopaque density gradient centrifugation and then cryopreserved in liquid nitrogen vapor phase. Analytical flow cytometry was used to check the purity and quantity of every magnetically sorted T cell population. Genomic DNA was isolated from each sorted fraction and quantified by UV absorbance on a Nanodrop 2000c. In this sample, this clone turned up once. Its cognate antigen has yet to be identified. No quality values exist for individual bases; no much larger clone is one base distant. Inclusive of the bounding cysteine and phenylalanine, the CDR3 is 19 residues long. Solely the CDR3 DNA is kept, with 57 bases framed from the first base.

Using the deep immunoSEQ assay, TCR CDR3 regions were amplified from genomic DNA by multiplex PCR. For each cell subset, the extracted genomic DNA was distributed evenly across all wells of several immunoSEQ 96-well plates, and each plate served as one replicate. Each replicate PCR for sorted subsets received around 200 ng genomic DNA, equal to around 32,000 T cell genomes. Purified libraries were quantified with a Qubit 3.0 fluorometer, sized on a Bioanalyzer 2100, and re-quantified with the KAPA Library Quantification kit. Each immunoSEQ 96-well plate was sequenced on its own single-read 150-cycle Illumina NextSeq 550 flow cell. The authors' pipeline ran thus. The immunoSEQ output contained only junctional sequences without quality scores, so filtering could not match that applied to full-length reads. To assign V/J genes and CDR3, sequences were annotated against IMGT germline references using PyIR, a Python wrapper for IgBLAST v1.9. Reads with weak V/J assignments (E-value above 1e-6), missing CDR3, stop codons, out-of-frame junctions, or ambiguous translated residues were removed. V3J clonotypes were defined as sequences sharing the same inferred V gene, J gene, and CDR3 amino acid sequence. The percentage overlap between two repertoires was calculated by dividing the number of shared unique clonotypes by the size of the smaller repertoire. RTK rarefaction, the Chao1 estimator, and Recon v2.1 estimates of unobserved clonotypes were used to assess repertoire richness. Generation probabilities for all TCRbeta clonotypes obtained by the gDNA method from a handful of donors were computed using OLGA. In its TCRdb copy, this immuneACCESS table keeps in-frame sequences only and misses some clones. Where compared with another copy, unresolved V genes explain less than half of these, and the others have no known cause. The DNA gave D and trimming, while V, J and clone size come from that table. This sample has roughly 700,000 clones in its table, and roughly 87% of those were observed once. The top ten clonotypes cover about 34% of the sample.

The sample comprised memory CD8+ T cells from PBMCs. Read against the paper, the sample's cell subset or site label means: CD45RO+ cells pooled with CCR7-negative TemRA cells. The sequence came from a man in his late teens or twenties in good health. Some clones in this sample may be carry-over from other donors' samples. The V and J segments used are TRBV12-2 and TRBJ2-7; no check of the table's D call, TRBD1, against the DNA was made. TRBV12-2 constitutes a pseudogene. The CDR3 corresponds to CASRLEAVDVGQDPYEQYF. The sequenced DNA is TGTGCAAGTCGCTTAGAGGCGGTCGATGTGGGGCAGGATCCCTACGAGCAGTACTTC.